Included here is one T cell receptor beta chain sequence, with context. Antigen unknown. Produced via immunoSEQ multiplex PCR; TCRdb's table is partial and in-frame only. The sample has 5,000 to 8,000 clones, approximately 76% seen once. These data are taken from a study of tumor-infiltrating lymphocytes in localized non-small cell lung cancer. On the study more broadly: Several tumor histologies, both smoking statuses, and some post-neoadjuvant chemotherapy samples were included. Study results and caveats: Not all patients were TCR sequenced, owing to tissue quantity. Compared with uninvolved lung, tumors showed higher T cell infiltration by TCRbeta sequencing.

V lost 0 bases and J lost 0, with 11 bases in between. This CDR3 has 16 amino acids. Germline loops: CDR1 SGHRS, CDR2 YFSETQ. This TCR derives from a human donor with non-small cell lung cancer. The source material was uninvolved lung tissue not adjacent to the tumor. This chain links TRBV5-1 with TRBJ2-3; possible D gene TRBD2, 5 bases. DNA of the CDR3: TGCGCCAGCAGCTTGGTTAATAAGCGGAGCACAGATACGCAGTATTTT. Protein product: CASSLVNKRSTDTQYF.